Each of the 27 T cell receptor beta chains below was sequenced from the same sample in a study of T cell responses to AZD1222 COVID-19 vaccine. Profiled with immunoSEQ multiplex PCR; TCRdb holds only in-frame clones, not every one. The sample includes under 150,000 clones, around 94% of them seen just once. The sequenced sample was peripheral blood, obtained on day 0 of AZD1222 vaccination. These receptors originate from an adult in good health.

The chain carries TRBV18 and TRBJ1-6; the match to TRBD1 covers 8 bases. This CDR3 contains 15 residues. The V gene end was trimmed by 3 bases and the J gene end by 8 bases; junction bases not matched to a gene: 6. Germline CDR1 reads KGHSH; CDR2 reads LQKENI. The CDR3 spells CASSPDRGGYSPLHF. The CDR3 DNA is TGTGCCAGCTCACCTGACAGGGGAGGATATTCACCCCTCCACTTT. Together with reference TRBV18 and TRBJ1-6, the CDR3 gives the full variable domain: NAGVMQNPRHLVRRRGQEARLRCSPMKGHSHVYWYRQLPEEGLKFMVYLQKENIIDESGMPKERFSAEFPKEGPSILRIQQVVRGDSAAYFCASSPDRGGYSPLHFGNGTRLTVT.

This clone was recorded only once. The V gene is TRBV28, the J gene TRBJ1-5; D gene uncertain. Per germline, CDR1 MDHEN and CDR2 SYDVKM. This CDR3 has 13 amino acids. V dropped 3 bases and J dropped 6 bases, with 9 bases sitting between them. CDR3 in amino acids: CASSLIGSQPQHF. CDR3 nucleotides: TGTGCCAGCAGTTTGATTGGTAGTCAGCCCCAGCATTTT.

The rearrangement uses TRBV5-5 and TRBJ2-5; D perhaps matches TRBD2 (7 bases). CDR3 length: 15 residues. V dropped 3 bases and J dropped 5 bases, with 17 bases sitting between them. Germline CDR1 is SGHKS and CDR2 is YYEKEE (reference sequence). The CDR3 region is CASSSEGGLWETQYF. The CDR3 DNA reads as TGTGCCAGCAGCTCCGAGGGGGGGCTATGGGAGACCCAGTACTTC.

The chain carries TRBV27 and TRBJ2-1, with D possibly matching TRBD2 (6 bases). V was clipped by 6 bases and J by 10 bases, with 16 bases between them. Germline CDR1 reads MNHEY; CDR2 reads SMNVEV (reference sequence). The CDR3 is made up of 13 amino acids. The CDR3 coding sequence is TGTGCCAGCAGATCTGGGGACTTCAGGGAGCAGTTCTTC. Translating it yields CASRSGDFREQFF.

This chain uses TRBV2 with TRBJ1-4, with TRBD1 as a possible D gene (6 bases). Trimming left V 2 bases short and J 8 bases short, with 15 bases between. The germline V gene encodes CDR1 SNHLY and CDR2 FYNNEI. The CDR3 covers 15 residues. CDR3 DNA: TGTGCCAGCAGTGAAAGTACAGGGTTTCGCGAAAAACTGTTTTTT. Residues: CASSESTGFREKLFF.

This clone was picked up one time. This rearrangement joins TRBV13 to TRBJ2-3; 7 bases map to TRBD2. This CDR3 has 15 amino acids. Germline V gene sequence: CDR1 PRHDT, CDR2 FYEKMQ (reference sequence). V gave up 4 bases and J gave up 2 bases; unmatched junction bases: 6. The CDR3: CASSSSSGYTDTQYF. CDR3 nucleotides: TGTGCCAGCAGCTCCTCTAGCGGTTACACAGATACGCAGTATTTT.

The chain carries TRBV15 and TRBJ1-2, with D hard to call. CDR3 length equals 16 residues. V was clipped by 5 bases and J by 0 bases, with 16 bases between them. Germline lookup yields CDR1 LNHNV and CDR2 YYDKDF (reference sequence). The CDR3 spells CATSGRKQVTNYGYTF. The CDR3 DNA sequence: TGTGCCACCAGCGGCAGGAAGCAGGTGACTAACTATGGCTACACCTTC.

This sequence joins TRBV27 and TRBJ2-7, with a tentative D call TRBD2 (5 bases). Trimming took 5 bases from V and 3 from J, leaving 11 bases between them. The CDR3 consists of 13 residues. Germline CDR1 and CDR2: MNHEY and SMNVEV (reference sequence). The CDR3 loop is CASSRAGVYEQYF. CDR3 sequence (DNA): TGTGCCAGCAGTCGGGCGGGTGTCTACGAGCAGTACTTC.

The rearrangement uses TRBV10-1 and TRBJ2-1; 7 bases are a match to TRBD1. V dropped 6 bases and J dropped 4; count of bases not matched to a gene: 15. The CDR3 length is 17 residues. CDR1 is WNHNN and CDR2 is SYGVQD in the germline V gene (reference sequence). The chain's CDR3 is CASRTKYRGRTYNEQFF. Written as DNA, the CDR3 is TGCGCCAGCAGAACTAAATACAGGGGTCGGACTTACAATGAGCAGTTCTTC.

This chain uses TRBV3-1 (or the pseudogene TRBV3-2) with TRBJ2-5; a weak D match, TRBD2 (7 bases). This CDR3 is built from 13 residues. Germline loops: CDR1 LGHDT, CDR2 YNNKEL (reference sequence). V lost 4 bases and J 9 bases, leaving 15 bases between the germline ends. The DNA for the CDR3 is TGTGCCAGCAGCCTCGGCGGGGGCGGAGCCCAGTACTTC. Translating it yields CASSLGGGGAQYF.

This sequence joins TRBV4-1 and TRBJ1-1; 7 bases map to TRBD1. The junction had 1 base not matched to a gene; V was cut back by 0 bases and J by 0 bases. Germline V lookup: CDR1 MGHRA, CDR2 YSYEKL. This CDR3 has 15 residues. The CDR3 DNA follows: TGCGCCAGCAGCCAAGAGACAGGGCTGAACACTGAAGCTTTCTTT. Translation gives CASSQETGLNTEAFF.

The genes are TRBV19 and TRBJ1-2; no clear D. Per germline, CDR1 LNHDA and CDR2 SQIVND (reference sequence). V lost 1 base, J lost 2 bases, and 5 bases lay in between. This CDR3 comprises 13 residues. The CDR3 reads CASSIVWNYGYTF. In DNA, the CDR3 is TGTGCCAGTAGTATAGTTTGGAACTATGGCTACACCTTC.

The J gene is TRBJ2-4, the V gene TRBV14, with a tentative D call TRBD2 (6 bases). Germline assignment: CDR1 SGHDN and CDR2 FVKESK. V gave up 4 bases and J gave up 1 base, with 17 bases separating them. The CDR3 is made up of 17 amino acids. The CDR3 region is CASSPLEGGTAKNIQYF. The CDR3 nucleotides are TGTGCCAGCAGCCCTCTAGAGGGAGGAACGGCCAAAAACATTCAGTACTTC.

This clone is a singleton in its sample. The V and J genes are TRBV4-1 and TRBJ2-5, with 10 bases fitting TRBD1. CDR3 length equals 18 residues. CDR1 MGHRA and CDR2 YSYEKL come from the germline V gene. The V gene end was trimmed by 2 bases and the J gene end by 5 bases; junction bases not matched to a gene: 14. The CDR3 reads CASSQWSLGTGAGETQYF. CDR3 bases: TGCGCCAGCAGCCAATGGAGCTTAGGGACAGGGGCTGGGGAGACCCAGTACTTC.

The chain couples TRBV11-2 to TRBJ2-7; D might be TRBD2 (6 bases). V was clipped by 3 bases and J by 4 bases, with 13 bases between them. The CDR3 has 14 residues. The germline V gene encodes CDR1 SGHAT and CDR2 FQNNGV. CDR3 sequence: CASSLKLAKYEQYF. DNA for the CDR3: TGTGCCAGCAGCTTGAAACTAGCCAAGTACGAGCAGTACTTC.

This chain connects TRBV27 to TRBJ2-7; a possible D gene is TRBD2 (6 bases). The ends were cut back, 1 base at V and 0 bases at J, with 10 bases in the middle. Looked up from germline, CDR1 is MNHEY and CDR2 is SMNVEV (reference sequence). This CDR3 is 15 amino acids long. The CDR3 bases are TGTGCCAGCAGTTTATTGCCTAGCGACTCCTACGAGCAGTACTTC. Its translation is CASSLLPSDSYEQYF.

The chain employs TRBV2 and TRBJ1-5, with TRBD1 identical over 10 bases. CDR3 length: 14 amino acids. From germline, CDR1 is SNHLY and CDR2 FYNNEI. Trimming at V came to 6 bases and at J to 3 bases, leaving 2 bases not matched to a gene. This CDR3 reads CASRGQGHNQPQHF. In DNA form, the CDR3 reads TGTGCCAGCAGGGGACAGGGGCACAATCAGCCCCAGCATTTT.

This sequence joins TRBV6-5 and TRBJ1-4, with 7 nucleotides matching TRBD1. CDR1 and CDR2 from the germline V gene are MNHEY and SVGAGI. The CDR3 contains 14 residues. V was clipped by 6 bases and J by 7 bases; unmatched bases: 8. CDR3 residues: CASSAGTATEKLFF. CDR3 sequence (DNA): TGTGCCAGCAGCGCAGGGACAGCTACTGAAAAACTGTTTTTT.

The V gene is TRBV10-1, the J gene TRBJ2-3; D is unresolved. CDR1 is WNHNN and CDR2 is SYGVQD in the germline V gene (reference sequence). V was shortened by 3 bases and J by 5 bases, with 12 bases between the two germline ends. The CDR3 is made up of 14 amino acids. CDR3 protein: CASSDDKLGDTQYF. The CDR3 nucleotides read TGCGCCAGCAGTGACGACAAACTGGGAGATACGCAGTATTTT.

V gene TRBV5-1 combines with J gene TRBJ2-2, with D possibly TRBD1 on 5 matching bases. CDR1 is SGHRS and CDR2 is YFSETQ in the germline V gene. V gave up 0 bases and J gave up 6 bases, with 12 bases separating them. The CDR3 has 15 amino acids. CDR3 sequence (DNA): TGCGCCAGCAGCTTGGTGGGGCAGAAAGCCGGGGAGCTGTTTTTT. Its protein product is CASSLVGQKAGELFF.

The chain is built from TRBV28 and TRBJ1-2; D uncertain. This CDR3 region has 15 residues. CDR1 and CDR2 from the germline V gene are MDHEN and SYDVKM. V was trimmed by 0 bases and J by 3 bases, leaving 11 bases between them. The CDR3 loop is CASSLWGLEDYGYTF. The CDR3 DNA sequence: TGTGCCAGCAGTTTATGGGGCCTGGAGGACTATGGCTACACCTTC.

V gene TRBV7-9 combines with J gene TRBJ1-2; 11 bases are shared with TRBD1. The CDR3 is 15 amino acids. Losses at the gene ends were 6 bases for V and 8 bases for J; bases not matched to a gene: 11. Germline assignment: CDR1 SEHNR and CDR2 FQNEAQ (reference sequence). The CDR3 protein is CASSTLGQGARGYTF. CDR3 coding DNA: TGTGCCAGCAGTACCCTAGGACAGGGGGCTAGGGGCTACACCTTC.

The chain combines TRBV6-5 with TRBJ2-1; TRBD1 is a possible D gene (5 bases). CDR1 and CDR2 (germline): MNHEY, SVGAGI. Trimming removed 6 bases at V and 4 bases at J, with 10 bases between. This CDR3 is 13 amino acids long. The CDR3 here is CASSRTPYNEQFF. Here the CDR3 DNA reads TGTGCCAGCAGCCGGACACCTTACAATGAGCAGTTCTTC.

Turning to this clone: Within the sample, other DNA sequences also encode this same CDR3. The chain combines TRBV5-4 with TRBJ1-1, with 11 nucleotides matching TRBD1. This CDR3 comprises 15 residues. In germline, CDR1 is SGHNT, CDR2 YYREEE (reference sequence). J gave up 4 bases and V 0 bases, and 2 bases lay outside the gene matches. CDR3 protein: CASSLGGTGGTEAFF. The CDR3 coding sequence is TGTGCCAGCAGCTTGGGAGGGACAGGGGGCACTGAAGCTTTCTTT.

The chain carries TRBV28 and TRBJ1-1; maybe TRBD1 (5 bases). Germline-derived CDR1 and CDR2 are MDHEN and SYDVKM. The CDR3 extends over 14 amino acids. Trimming left V 2 bases short and J 4 bases short, with 11 bases between. The CDR3 sequence is CASSLQGGSTEAFF. The CDR3 DNA follows: TGTGCCAGCAGTTTACAGGGTGGTAGCACTGAAGCTTTCTTT.

The rearrangement joins TRBV5-3 to TRBJ2-7; a weak D match, TRBD2 (6 bases). TRBV5-3 is known as an ORF, though its function is uncertain. V was shortened by 1 base and J by 10 bases, with 18 bases between the two germline ends. The CDR3 covers 14 residues. For the CDR3, the DNA is TGTGCCAGAAGCTTGAGGACTACCTTTTACGGCCAGTACTTC. Its translation is CARSLRTTFYGQYF.

V usage is TRBV10-2 and J usage is TRBJ2-5; TRBD2 aligns across 9 bases. This CDR3 comprises 16 residues. V lost 6 bases to trimming and J lost 1 base; unmatched junction nucleotides: 9. Germline values: CDR1 WSHSY, CDR2 SAAADI. The CDR3 region has the DNA TGCGCCAGCAGCAAGGGACTAGCAGCTATCCAAGAGACCCAGTACTTC. It specifies CASSKGLAAIQETQYF.